These 5 T cell receptor beta chains share one sample of origin, sequenced in a study of cytomegalovirus exposure and HLA in healthy donors. Vbeta (60) and Jbeta (13) primers were used in the PCR. Data came from immunoSEQ multiplex PCR; TCRdb stores just in-frame clones and leaves some out. This sample yields 90,000 to 120,000 clones, of which around 67% are seen a single time; around 15% belongs to the top ten. Sequenced: PBMCs. The receptors were sampled from a middle-aged woman in good health and CMV-seropositive.

The rearrangement joins TRBV19 to TRBJ1-3; D not certain. V lost 3 bases, J lost 0 bases, and 6 bases lay in between. This CDR3 comprises 14 residues. Germline V gene data show CDR1 as LNHDA and CDR2 as SQIVND (reference sequence). The chain's CDR3 is CASSISRSGNTIYF. CDR3 DNA sequence: TGTGCCAGTAGTATCTCTCGCTCTGGAAACACCATATATTTT.

This clone was observed once. The chain has TRBV5-4 and TRBJ1-1, with D unresolved. CDR1 is SGHNT and CDR2 is YYREEE in the germline V gene (reference sequence). This CDR3 has 15 amino acids. The germline V and J ends were trimmed by 5 bases and 1 base, with 15 bases remaining between them. In nucleotides, the CDR3 is TGTGCCAGCAGTCTCTCAGTAGCCGGGAACACTGAAGCTTTCTTT. This codes for CASSLSVAGNTEAFF.

The V gene is TRBV29-1, the J gene TRBJ2-2, with 11 bases identical to TRBD2. V shed 4 bases and J 7 bases; nucleotides not matched to a gene: 8. CDR3 size: 15 residues. Germline V CDR1 and CDR2: SQVTM, ANQGSEA. The DNA for the CDR3 is TGCAGCGTTGCGAGTAGCGGGGGGGTAGGCGGGGAGCTGTTTTTT. Translating it yields CSVASSGGVGGELFF.

V and J are TRBV7-2 and TRBJ1-1; D gene unclear. Germline CDR1 is SGHTA and CDR2 is FQGNSA. The CDR3 is made up of 13 amino acids. V was cut by 3 bases and J by 1 base, with 6 bases left in between. In DNA, the CDR3 is TGTGCCAGCAGCTTTATCGGGAACACTGAAGCTTTCTTT. This encodes CASSFIGNTEAFF.

The chain uses TRBV7-9 and TRBJ2-1; 9 bases are a match to TRBD2. This CDR3 is built from 15 residues. Germline lookup yields CDR1 SEHNR and CDR2 FQNEAQ (reference sequence). V trimming: 3 bases; J trimming: 4 bases; junction bases outside the gene matches: 4. The CDR3 here is CASSLIAGEYNEQFF. The DNA for the CDR3 is TGTGCCAGCAGCTTGATAGCGGGGGAATACAATGAGCAGTTCTTC.